This T cell receptor (beta chain) was identified during a study of blood T cell repertoires in COVID-19. Study as a whole: Sample material is recorded as cDNA or gDNA derived from T cells, B-cell-depleted T cells, or PBMCs.

Per the study methods: How many nucleated cells were present was estimated from reference gene primer amplification. Only in-frame clones appear in the TCRdb table, and some are missing; sequencing was by immunoSEQ multiplex PCR. V and J calls and clone size are copied from that table; D and trimming were computed from the DNA. The sample contains around 180,000 clones, more than 70% of which appear only once. CDR1 is SGHRS, CDR2 YFSETQ, per germline. With 4 bases removed from V and 9 bases from J, the gap between germline ends came to 17 bases. CDR3 length: 15 residues. Specimen: peripheral blood. The genes are TRBV5-1 and TRBJ1-6, with D possibly matching TRBD1 (6 bases). The receptor was derived from a woman over 75 with active or convalescent COVID-19. The CDR3 here is CASSRGGRGGSPLHF. CDR3 coding DNA: TGCGCCAGCAGCAGGGGCGGGAGAGGGGGTTCACCCCTCCACTTT.